This T cell receptor (beta chain) was identified in a study of spatial heterogeneity in lung cancer. Time point meaning: sample taken at primary tumor resection. The donor group consisted of around 66 patients who had untreated, early-stage non-small cell lung cancer. Researchers sequenced whole RNA taken from tumor, nontumor lung or frozen PBMC without sorting. Overall study results and limits: TCRs found ubiquitously expanded in tumor appeared in blood more at resection than at follow-up.

V was clipped by 2 bases and J by 8 bases, with 13 bases between them. This CDR3 is built from 14 residues. Germline loops: CDR1 ENHRY, CDR2 SYGVKD. This clonotype occurred many times. What it binds is unknown. One entry per CDR3 protein results from TCRdb running MiXCR on the 5' RACE reads. The data hold some 25,000 distinct CDR3 sequences, with approximately 4.7% observed a single time. Source: PBMCs, taken at surgery. The TCR was taken from a male donor with early-stage non-small cell lung cancer. The gene calls are TRBV10-3 and TRBJ1-5; D remains ambiguous. CDR3 DNA: TGTGCCATCAGTGAGGGCAGAATGGGAGAGCCCCAGCATTTT. As protein: CAISEGRMGEPQHF.